The clone carrying this T cell receptor (beta chain) was observed many times. This CDR3 has 15 residues. Trimming left V 2 bases short and J 4 bases short, with 15 bases between. Germline V gene sequence: CDR1 SGHTA, CDR2 FQGNSA. This sample was taken from a study of regulatory T cells in long-lasting Graves disease. As for time point: persistent/refractory GD, antithyroid drugs over 5 years with positive TRAb. PBMCs provided the RNA from which the TCR library was made. Building of the TCR beta libraries involved iRepertoire HTBI primers and Arm-PCR of CDR3 regions. Original methodology: Samples collectively showed more than 55 TRBV and roughly 15 TRBJ segments. TCRdb re-derived calls from the multiplex PCR reads in MiXCR, one entry per CDR3 protein. Here the V and J calls rest on TCRdb's processing, not on the authors' analysis. The table records roughly 500,000 distinct CDR3 sequences, around 21% of them present only once.

Sequencing used peripheral blood mononuclear cells (PBMCs), obtained when the disease was refractory, from a patient treated with antithyroid drugs. The chain combines TRBV7-2 with TRBJ2-7; D possibly corresponds to TRBD1 (5 bases). The sequence derives from a female donor with Graves disease. The DNA of the CDR3 is TGTGCCAGCAGCTTAAGGGCAGGGAACACTTACGAGCAGTACTTC. Translation: CASSLRAGNTYEQYF.